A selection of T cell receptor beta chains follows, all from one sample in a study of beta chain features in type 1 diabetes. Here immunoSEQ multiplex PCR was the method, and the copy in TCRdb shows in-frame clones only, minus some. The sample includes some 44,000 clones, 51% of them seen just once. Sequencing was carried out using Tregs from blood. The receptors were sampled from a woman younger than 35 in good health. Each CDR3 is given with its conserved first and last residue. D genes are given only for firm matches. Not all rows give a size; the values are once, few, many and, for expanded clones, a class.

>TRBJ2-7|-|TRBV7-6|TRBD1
TGTGCCAGCAGGGCAACGGACAGGGCCTCCTACGAGCAGTACTTC
CASRATDRASYEQYF
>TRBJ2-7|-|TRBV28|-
TGTGCCAGCAGGTCAGGGGTGCGGGAGCAGTACTTC
CASRSGVREQYF
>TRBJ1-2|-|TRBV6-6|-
TGTGCCAGCAGTTCTCAGGGGCGTAAGGATGGCTACACCTTC
CASSSQGRKDGYTF
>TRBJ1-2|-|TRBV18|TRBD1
TGTGCCAGCTCACCATCTGAGGGGGCTCATAACTATGGCTACACCTTC
CASSPSEGAHNYGYTF
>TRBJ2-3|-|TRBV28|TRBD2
TGTGCCAGCCGGACTAGCGGGAGATGGAGGAACACAGATACGCAGTATTTT
CASRTSGRWRNTDTQYF
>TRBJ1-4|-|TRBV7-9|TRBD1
TGTGCCAGCAGTTTACGACAGGGGGCGTATGAAAAACTGTTTTTT
CASSLRQGAYEKLFF
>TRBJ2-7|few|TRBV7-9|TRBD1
TGTGCCACAGGACAGGGTACCCACGAGCAGTACTTC
CATGQGTHEQYF
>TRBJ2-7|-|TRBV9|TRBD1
TGTGCCAGCAGCGGGGACAGGGAGCTAGGCGAGCAGTACTTC
CASSGDRELGEQYF
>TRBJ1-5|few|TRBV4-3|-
TGCGCCAGCAGCCAAGATACTAATCGGCCCCAGCATTTT
CASSQDTNRPQHF
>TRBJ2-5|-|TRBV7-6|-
TGTGCCAGCAGCTTAGGGGCAGTCCAAGAGACCCAGTACTTC
CASSLGAVQETQYF
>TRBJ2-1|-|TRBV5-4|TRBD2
TGTGCCAGCAGCATGACTAGCGGACTCTACAATGAGCAGTTCTTC
CASSMTSGLYNEQFF
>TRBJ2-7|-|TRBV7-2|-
TGTGCCAGCAGATTAACAGGGTCCTACGAGCAGTACTTC
CASRLTGSYEQYF
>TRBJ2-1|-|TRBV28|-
TGTGCCAGCAGTTTTCAACAGATCTCCTACAATGAGCAGTTCTTC
CASSFQQISYNEQFF
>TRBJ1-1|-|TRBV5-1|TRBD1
TGCGCCAGCAGCTTGGACCTCCTTAAACCCGGGACAGATAACACTGAAGCTTTCTTT
CASSLDLLKPGTDNTEAFF
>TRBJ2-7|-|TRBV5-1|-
TGCGCCAGCAGCTTGAGGCTAGCGACAAACTCCTACGAGCAGTACTTC
CASSLRLATNSYEQYF
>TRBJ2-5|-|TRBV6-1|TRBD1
TGTGCCAGCAGTGGAGGGCTTACACCGGGACAGGGGGCGCGGGAGACCCAGTACTTC
CASSGGLTPGQGARETQYF
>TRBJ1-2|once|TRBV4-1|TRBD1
TGCGCCAGCAGCCAGGGAACAGGGGGACAAATATCACCGAATTATGGCTACACCTTC
CASSQGTGGQISPNYGYTF
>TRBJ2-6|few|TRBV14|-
TGTGCCAGCAGCCTATTCTCTGGGGCCAACGTCCTGACTTTC
CASSLFSGANVLTF
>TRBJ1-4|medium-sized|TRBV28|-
TGTGCCAGCAGTTTGCTAGGGGAGGTGGCTAATGAAAAACTGTTTTTT
CASSLLGEVANEKLFF
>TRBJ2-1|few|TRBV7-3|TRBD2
TGTGCCAGCAGCTCAGCCGCTAGCGGGAGATTGTATGAGCAGTTCTTC
CASSSAASGRLYEQFF
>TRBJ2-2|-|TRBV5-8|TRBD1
TGTGCCAGCAGCCGGGACAGGGGGCTCGGGGAGCTGTTTTTT
CASSRDRGLGELFF
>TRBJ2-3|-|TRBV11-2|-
TGTGCCAGCAGCCGGAAGGGGTTCGGCACAGATACGCAGTATTTT
CASSRKGFGTDTQYF
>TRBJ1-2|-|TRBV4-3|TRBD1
TGCGCCAGCAGCCAGGCCGGACAGGGGGCAAATGGCTACACCTTC
CASSQAGQGANGYTF
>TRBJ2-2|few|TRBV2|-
TGTGCCAGCAGCTACCTACCTACCGGGGAGCTGTTTTTT
CASSYLPTGELFF
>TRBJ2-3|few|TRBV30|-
TGTGCCTGGAGGAGTCGCACAGATACGCAGTATTTT
CAWRSRTDTQYF
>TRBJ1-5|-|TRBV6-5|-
TGTGCCAGCAGACTAGACCCAAGGGCCAATCAGCCCCAGCATTTT
CASRLDPRANQPQHF
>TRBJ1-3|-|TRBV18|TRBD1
TGTGCCAGCTCAGTGGGACAGGTCTCTGGAAACACCATATATTTT
CASSVGQVSGNTIYF
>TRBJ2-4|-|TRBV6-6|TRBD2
TGTGCCAGCCACTCCGTGGCTAGCGGGGAGGACATTCAGTACTTC
CASHSVASGEDIQYF
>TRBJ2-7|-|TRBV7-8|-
TGTGCCAGCAGCTCCCGGGGTACCCAGTACTTC
CASSSRGTQYF
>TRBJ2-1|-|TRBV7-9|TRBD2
TGTGCCAGCAGCCATGTCCGGACTAGCATTGGTGAGCAGTTCTTC
CASSHVRTSIGEQFF
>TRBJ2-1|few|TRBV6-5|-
TGTGCCAGCAGCCCCTCCAGCTCCTACAATGAGCAGTTCTTC
CASSPSSSYNEQFF
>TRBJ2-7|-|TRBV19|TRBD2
TGTGCCAGTAGTCTCGGACTAGCGGCATACGAGCAGTACTTC
CASSLGLAAYEQYF
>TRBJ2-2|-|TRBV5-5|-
TGTGCCAGCAGCGCCGGGGTCACCGGGGAGCTGTTTTTT
CASSAGVTGELFF
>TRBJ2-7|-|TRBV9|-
TGTGCCAGCAGCGTACAAGGCGGTTTATCCTCCTACGAGCAGTACTTC
CASSVQGGLSSYEQYF
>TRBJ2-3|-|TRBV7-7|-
TGTGCTAGCAGCTTAGACGCAGGGCCAACAGATACGCAGTATTTT
CASSLDAGPTDTQYF
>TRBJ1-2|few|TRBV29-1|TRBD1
TGCAGCGTTGAGAGTTCCGGACAGGGTCCTACCCGGACTGGCTACACCTTC
CSVESSGQGPTRTGYTF
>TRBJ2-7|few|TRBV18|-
TGTGCCAGCTCACCAACGTCAGGGTGGGACGAGCAGTACTTC
CASSPTSGWDEQYF
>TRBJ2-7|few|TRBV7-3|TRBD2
TGTGCCAGCAGCGCCGGGACTAGCGGGAGAAGCGAGCAGTACTTC
CASSAGTSGRSEQYF
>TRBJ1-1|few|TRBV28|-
TGTGCCAGCAGTTCGGCACAGGGTAGGAAGGGTTTCTTT
CASSSAQGRKGFF
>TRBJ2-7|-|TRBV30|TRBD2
TGTGCCTGGACCTCAAGCGGGAGTATATCCCACGAGCAGTACTTC
CAWTSSGSISHEQYF
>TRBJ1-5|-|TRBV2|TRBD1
TGTGCCAGCAGCTTGACAGGGGGGAATCAGCCCCAGCATTTT
CASSLTGGNQPQHF
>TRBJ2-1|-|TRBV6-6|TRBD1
TGTGCCAGCAGTCCCCGACAGGGGGTCTACAATGAGCAGTTCTTC
CASSPRQGVYNEQFF
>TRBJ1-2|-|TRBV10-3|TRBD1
TGTGCCATCAGTGTAGGACAGGAGAACTATGGCTACACCTTC
CAISVGQENYGYTF